This is a list of T cell receptor beta chains from one sample in a study of CD4 T cells in relation to SARS-CoV-2 and coronaviruses. This table comes from immunoSEQ multiplex PCR, and its TCRdb copy is limited to in-frame clones, with some not included. Here the sample spans around 34,000 clones, roughly 73% being singletons. Their target antigens are unknown. Sequencing used memory CD4+ T cells from PBMCs, cultured in vitro. All receptors derive from an adult with COVID-19. Each CDR3 is given with its conserved first and last residue. Fields, in order: J gene, V gene, clone size, D gene, CDR3 DNA, CDR3 protein. A D gene is named only where the DNA matches it firmly. The listing skips clone size in some rows; elsewhere it reads once, few, many or a size class.

TRBJ2-1	TRBV28	-	-	TGTGCCAGCACCCCCCGGAGACGGAATGAGCAGTTCTTC	CASTPRRRNEQFF
TRBJ2-1	TRBV7-6	few	TRBD2	TGTGCCAGCAGCTTACTAGCGGGAGACTACAATGAGCAGTTCTTC	CASSLLAGDYNEQFF
TRBJ1-5	TRBV6-5	-	-	TGTGCCAGCAGTTACTCATCAGGGGCCGGTCAGCCCCAGCATTTT	CASSYSSGAGQPQHF
TRBJ1-5	TRBV2	-	TRBD1	TGTGCCAGCGAGAGACAGGGAGGCAATCAGCCCCAGCATTTT	CASERQGGNQPQHF
TRBJ2-1	TRBV6-5	-	-	TGTGCCAGCAGTAAGACCGGAGCCCTCGGGCATGAGCAGTTCTTC	CASSKTGALGHEQFF
TRBJ2-7	TRBV6-7	-	TRBD2	TGTGCCAGACCTTTCACTAGCGGGAGTGTCTACGAGCAGTACTTC	CARPFTSGSVYEQYF
TRBJ1-5	TRBV30	-	-	TGTGCCTGGAGTGACGGCGGGGATCAGCCCCAGCATTTT	CAWSDGGDQPQHF
TRBJ2-1	TRBV27	-	-	TGTGCCAGCAGTCCGCAGGACCTCAGCTCCTACAATGAGCAGTTCTTC	CASSPQDLSSYNEQFF
TRBJ1-1	TRBV27	-	-	TGTGCCAGCAGTTTTGAGGGACCAAGGAACACTGAAGCTTTCTTT	CASSFEGPRNTEAFF
TRBJ2-5	TRBV18	-	TRBD2	TGTGCCAGCTCAGCAGGGACCGCGGGACTAGGATATATGGAGACCCAGTACTTC	CASSAGTAGLGYMETQYF
TRBJ2-3	TRBV5-6	-	-	TGTGCCAGCAGCCTTTACCCGGGTAGCGACCGCACAGATACGCAGTATTTT	CASSLYPGSDRTDTQYF
TRBJ2-3	TRBV7-9	-	-	TGTGCCAGCAGCTTAGCTAGCACAGATACGCAGTATTTT	CASSLASTDTQYF
TRBJ2-3	TRBV19	-	-	TGTGCCAGTAGTATGGGGGATACGCAGTATTTT	CASSMGDTQYF
TRBJ1-1	TRBV5-1	-	-	TGCGCCAGCAGCTTGGCCGGCCGGGGGCCCACTGAAGCTTTCTTT	CASSLAGRGPTEAFF
TRBJ2-2	TRBV7-8	-	TRBD2	TGTGCCACTTTGACTAGCGCCAACACCGGGGAGCTGTTTTTT	CATLTSANTGELFF
TRBJ2-1	TRBV5-1	few	-	TGCGCCAGCAGCTTGGAGCTACACAATGAGCAGTTCTTC	CASSLELHNEQFF
TRBJ2-1	TRBV15	-	TRBD1	TGTGCCACCAGCAGAGTTGACAGGGTAGACAATGAGCAGTTCTTC	CATSRVDRVDNEQFF
TRBJ2-5	TRBV29-1	-	-	TGCAGCGTGGATGGGAGGTCAGGCTCGGAGACCCAGTACTTC	CSVDGRSGSETQYF
TRBJ2-1	TRBV19	few	-	TGTGCCAGTAGTTCTGCTTCGGGCCGATCCTACAATGAGCAGTTCTTC	CASSSASGRSYNEQFF
TRBJ1-6	TRBV7-5	-	-	TGTGTCAGAAGCTTTATGGTTGAGTCCCTCCACTTT	CVRSFMVESLHF
TRBJ2-1	TRBV7-9	-	TRBD1	TGTGCCAGCGCGGGACAGGGGTACAATGAGCAGTTCTTC	CASAGQGYNEQFF
TRBJ1-6	TRBV7-9	-	-	TGTGCCAGCAGCTTATCCTCCGCGTCACAGAGCTTTAATTCACCCCTCCACTTT	CASSLSSASQSFNSPLHF
TRBJ2-5	TRBV24-1	-	TRBD1	TGTGCCACCAGTGATTACACAGGGGCCCAAGAGACCCAGTACTTC	CATSDYTGAQETQYF
TRBJ2-1	TRBV6-2/TRBV6-3	-	-	TGTGCCAGCAGTTACGGGCTCGCCCCGTTCTTC	CASSYGLAPFF
TRBJ1-4	TRBV11-2	-	-	TGTGCCAGCAGCCGTAACGGGGGTAATGAAAAACTGTTTTTT	CASSRNGGNEKLFF
TRBJ2-1	TRBV7-9	-	-	TGTGCCAGCAGACCGTCTAGCGACCGCTCCTACAATGAGCAGTTCTTC	CASRPSSDRSYNEQFF
TRBJ2-6	TRBV3-1/TRBV3-2	-	-	TGTGCCAGCAGCCACTGGGGAGTCAGTGGGGCCAACGTCCTGACTTTC	CASSHWGVSGANVLTF
TRBJ1-3	TRBV6-1	-	-	TGTGCCAGCAGTGAATCTGGGGAAGGTGGAAACACCATATATTTT	CASSESGEGGNTIYF
TRBJ2-5	TRBV7-8	-	TRBD2	TGTGCCAGCAGCTTTTTAATGACTAGCGGGAGAGCAAGTGAGACCCAGTACTTC	CASSFLMTSGRASETQYF
TRBJ1-3	TRBV19	-	-	TGTGCCAGTCGAAGTACAACCCGCATTGAAAATGGAAACACCATATATTTT	CASRSTTRIENGNTIYF
TRBJ2-7	TRBV7-2	-	TRBD2	TGTGCCAGCAGCCGCCGCGGGGCGAGCGGGAGTATTTACGAGCAGTACTTC	CASSRRGASGSIYEQYF
TRBJ2-5	TRBV2	-	TRBD1	TGTGCCAGCAGTGGGGACAGACAAGAGACCCAGTACTTC	CASSGDRQETQYF
TRBJ1-4	TRBV18	-	TRBD1	TGTGCCAGCTCACGGGGACAGCCTAATGAAAAACTGTTTTTT	CASSRGQPNEKLFF
TRBJ2-3	TRBV7-3	-	TRBD2	TGTGCCAGCAGCTCCACTAGCGCCGATACGCAGTATTTT	CASSSTSADTQYF
TRBJ1-1	TRBV2	-	TRBD1	TGTGCCAGCAATCGACAGGGGCGGGTAACTGAAGCTTTCTTT	CASNRQGRVTEAFF
TRBJ2-5	TRBV6-5	-	TRBD1	TGTGCCAGCAGCCCGGGACAGCAAGAGACCCAGTACTTC	CASSPGQQETQYF
TRBJ2-7	TRBV9	-	TRBD1	TGTGCCAGCAGCCCAGGGACAGGGGTCTACGAGCAGTACTTC	CASSPGTGVYEQYF
TRBJ2-7	TRBV6-1	few	TRBD2	TGTGCCAGCAGTGAACCGGGCGGGAGTTCAGGTAACTCCTACGAGCAGTACTTC	CASSEPGGSSGNSYEQYF
TRBJ2-7	TRBV19	-	-	TGTGCCAGTAGTGGGGGCTACGAGCAGTACTTC	CASSGGYEQYF
TRBJ2-3	TRBV27	-	TRBD2	TGTGCCAGCGGAAATTCCAGACGACTAGCGGGGTACACAGATACGCAGTATTTT	CASGNSRRLAGYTDTQYF
TRBJ1-5	TRBV2	few	-	TGTGCCAGCAACGAGCCCAAGGCAGGCAATCAGCCCCAGCATTTT	CASNEPKAGNQPQHF
TRBJ2-1	TRBV11-3	-	-	TGTGCCAGCAGCCCCAGGCCGGGATACAATGAGCAGTTCTTC	CASSPRPGYNEQFF
TRBJ2-5	TRBV29-1	-	TRBD2	TGCAGCGTTGATCATGGTTCTAGCGGAAGCCAAGAGACCCAGTACTTC	CSVDHGSSGSQETQYF
TRBJ2-3	TRBV5-1	-	TRBD2	TGCGCCAGCAGCAATGGACTAGCGGGAGGGTCGGATACGCAGTATTTT	CASSNGLAGGSDTQYF